This T cell receptor (beta chain) was sequenced in a study of blood T cell repertoires in COVID-19. Looking at the study overall: Sample material is recorded as cDNA or gDNA derived from T cells, B-cell-depleted T cells, or PBMCs.

This table comes from immunoSEQ multiplex PCR, and its TCRdb copy is limited to in-frame clones, with some not included. The table shows some 130,000 clones, with 60% to 80% occurring only once. A few counts support this clone. The CDR3 has 16 amino acids. The chain carries TRBV21-1 and TRBJ2-2; the D segment call TRBD2 is taken from the table without a DNA check. TRBV21-1 is a pseudogene. This receptor was taken from a man aged 55 to 70 who had recovered from COVID-19. Specimen: peripheral blood. The CDR3 sequence is CASSKALTGYTGELFF. The CDR3, as DNA: TGTGCCAGCAGCAAAGCGCTTACGGGATACACCGGGGAGCTGTTTTTT.